Below are 32 T cell receptor beta chains sequenced from a single sample in a study of vaccination effects on CD4 cells after COVID-19. Viral peptide pool expansion of antigen-specific CD4+ T cells preceded sequencing in the ViraFEST assay. When around 10 days of culture had elapsed, CD4+ T cells were isolated. Clones were sequenced by immunoSEQ multiplex PCR, and TCRdb holds only the in-frame ones, with some missing. The sample consists of roughly 76,000 clones, approximately 74% of them appearing once. No cognate antigen is known for these TCRs. The sequencing used CD4+ T cells from PBMCs cultured with HCoV-229E spike peptides, collected before COVID-19 vaccination. These receptors all stem from a human donor who received a COVID-19 vaccine.

This chain links TRBV9 with TRBJ2-7; 8 bases line up with TRBD1. CDR3 length: 21 residues. From germline, CDR1 is SGDLS and CDR2 YYNGEE. The junction had 23 bases not matched to a gene; V was cut back by 3 bases and J by 0 bases. DNA of the CDR3: TGTGCCAGCAGCGCCCGACCGGGCGGCCAGGGGGCGGTGCAATCCTCCTACGAGCAGTACGTC. Its protein is CASSARPGGQGAVQSSYEQYV.

Only one count was recorded for this clone. The CDR3 here is CASKPGQQNTEAFF. CDR3 DNA: TGTGCCAGCAAACCGGGACAACAGAACACTGAAGCTTTCTTT. The chain is built from TRBV6-5 and TRBJ1-1, with D possibly matching TRBD1 (6 bases). Looked up from germline, CDR1 is MNHEY and CDR2 is SVGAGI. Trimming took off 7 bases at V and 1 base at J, with 13 bases between the two ends. The length of the CDR3 is 14 residues.

The rearrangement uses TRBV6-6 and TRBJ1-5; weak D call: TRBD1 (5 bases). The CDR3 runs 16 residues. Deletions cut 3 bases from V and 0 bases from J, with 12 bases between. Germline lookup yields CDR1 MNHNY and CDR2 SVGAGI (reference sequence). The CDR3 nucleotides read TGTGCCAGCAGTTATAGAGTGACAGCTAGCAATCAGCCCCAGCATTTT. This sequence encodes CASSYRVTASNQPQHF.

The chain is built from TRBV6-2 or TRBV6-3 and TRBJ1-5; no clear D. The germline V and J ends were trimmed by 2 bases and 13 bases, with 12 bases remaining between them. Germline-derived CDR1 and CDR2 are MNHEY and SVGEGT. The CDR3 is 12 amino acids. The CDR3 sequence: CASSYARAFQHF. The CDR3 region has the DNA TGTGCCAGCAGTTACGCGAGGGCTTTTCAGCATTTT.

This chain links TRBV5-1 with TRBJ2-2, with unresolved D. The CDR3 runs 15 residues. From germline, CDR1 is SGHRS and CDR2 YFSETQ. V was trimmed by 1 base and J by 0 bases, leaving 7 bases between them. CDR3 residues: CASSLPAANTGELFF. The CDR3, as DNA: TGCGCCAGCAGCTTGCCTGCCGCGAACACCGGGGAGCTGTTTTTT.

This chain connects TRBV5-1 to TRBJ2-3; D may be TRBD1 or TRBD2 (5 bases each). CDR1 is SGHRS and CDR2 is YFSETQ in the germline V gene. Trimming took 4 bases from V and 4 from J, leaving 19 bases between them. The CDR3 has 16 amino acids. The DNA for the CDR3 is TGCGCCAGCAGCCCATCCTCGGTGGGGGTTCCAGATACGCAGTATTTT. Its protein product is CASSPSSVGVPDTQYF. Full variable domain (outside the CDR3, taken from reference TRBV5-1 and TRBJ2-3): KAGVTQTPRYLIKTRGQQVTLSCSPISGHRSVSWYQQTPGQGLQFLFEYFSETQRNKGNFPGRFSGRQFSNSRSEMNVSTLELGDSALYLCASSPSSVGVPDTQYFGPGTRLTVL.

V usage is TRBV28 and J usage is TRBJ2-7; tentatively, D is TRBD2 (6 bases). Germline lookup yields CDR1 MDHEN and CDR2 SYDVKM. The CDR3 consists of 12 residues. V was shortened by 5 bases and J by 5 bases, with 10 bases between the two germline ends. The chain's CDR3 is CASSLDYDEQYV. The CDR3 DNA follows: TGTGCCAGCAGTCTGGACTATGACGAGCAGTACGTC.

This clone was counted only a few times. The gene calls are TRBV5-4 and TRBJ1-2; D is ambiguous. V gave up 10 bases and J gave up 4 bases, with 17 bases separating them. This CDR3 spans 13 amino acids. Germline V CDR1 and CDR2: SGHNT, YYREEE (reference sequence). CDR3 sequence (DNA): TGTGCCTTCACGGATAAGGGTCCCTATGGCTACACCTTC. Translating gives CAFTDKGPYGYTF.

The gene calls are TRBV7-2 and TRBJ1-1, with 7 positions matching TRBD1. Trimming took 5 bases from V and 1 from J; bases not matched to a gene: 4. The CDR3 extends over 14 amino acids. Germline values: CDR1 SGHTA, CDR2 FQGNSA. This chain's CDR3 is CASSPTGKNTEAFF. In nucleotides, the CDR3 is TGTGCCAGCAGCCCGACAGGGAAGAACACTGAAGCTTTCTTT. Based on the CDR3 plus reference TRBV7-2 and TRBJ1-1, the full variable domain is GAGVSQSPSNKVTEKGKDVELRCDPISGHTALYWYRQSLGQGLEFLIYFQGNSAPDKSGLPSDRFSAERTGGSVSTLTIQRTQQEDSAVYLCASSPTGKNTEAFFGQGTRLTVV.

The V and J genes are TRBV6-1 and TRBJ1-5, with D perhaps matching TRBD1 (6 bases). The CDR3 length is 17 residues. Germline CDR1 MNHNS, CDR2 SASEGT. Trimming removed 4 bases from V and 0 bases from J, with 16 bases in between. The CDR3 is CASSGRTGTRSNQPQHF. CDR3 sequence (DNA): TGTGCCAGCAGTGGGCGGACCGGGACACGTAGCAATCAGCCCCAGCATTTT.

In this sample, this clone turned up once. The J gene is TRBJ2-6, the V gene TRBV5-5; no clear D. V was shortened by 5 bases and J by 0 bases, with 9 bases between the two germline ends. This CDR3 is built from 15 residues. Germline V CDR1 and CDR2: SGHKS, YYEKEE (reference sequence). The CDR3 DNA sequence: TGTGCCAGCAGTTCTCTGACCTCTGGGGCCAACGTCCTGACTTTC. Protein: CASSSLTSGANVLTF.

This chain uses TRBV6-5 with TRBJ2-2; weak D call: TRBD1 (7 bases). V was trimmed by 2 bases and J by 7 bases, leaving 11 bases between them. The CDR3 extends over 14 amino acids. CDR1 and CDR2 from the germline V gene are MNHEY and SVGAGI. The CDR3 sequence is CASSYNRGGGELFF. The CDR3 region has the DNA TGTGCCAGCAGTTACAACAGGGGAGGCGGGGAGCTGTTTTTT.

The J gene is TRBJ1-4, the V gene TRBV30, with D hard to call. V lost 0 bases and J 8 bases, leaving 10 bases between the germline ends. Per the germline V gene, CDR1 is GTSNPN and CDR2 is SVGIG (reference sequence). CDR3 length: 13 amino acids. CDR3 DNA: TGTGCCTGGAGTGTACAATCTCTGGAAAAACTGTTTTTT. Encoded protein: CAWSVQSLEKLFF.

Written as DNA, the CDR3 is TGTGCCAGCAGCTTTTTTGGGACAGGGGTCCCCGGCTACACCTTC. This translates into CASSFFGTGVPGYTF. This sequence joins TRBV5-6 and TRBJ1-2; 10 bases align to TRBD1. The CDR3 sequence is 15 residues long. V gave up 2 bases and J gave up 8 bases; unmatched junction bases: 9. Germline CDR1 SGHDT, CDR2 YYEEEE. Variable domain in full (rest from reference TRBV5-6 and TRBJ1-2): DAGVTQSPTHLIKTRGQQVTLRCSPKSGHDTVSWYQQALGQGPQFIFQYYEEEERQRGNFPDRFSGHQFPNYSSELNVNALLLGDSALYLCASSFFGTGVPGYTFGSGTRLTVV.

This clone was detected once. V usage is TRBV6-5 and J usage is TRBJ2-2, with D possibly matching TRBD1 (6 bases). The CDR3 sequence is 13 residues long. CDR1 MNHEY and CDR2 SVGAGI come from the germline V gene. The V end lost 5 bases, the J end lost 5 bases, and 9 bases lay between the germline ends. CDR3 in amino acids: CASSRDKTGELFF. CDR3 coding DNA: TGTGCCAGCAGTAGGGACAAGACCGGGGAGCTGTTTTTT.

This clone was found once. The rearrangement uses TRBV6-5 and TRBJ1-2; tentative D call: TRBD1 (6 bases). The CDR3 is made up of 15 amino acids. Germline V gene lookup returns CDR1 MNHEY and CDR2 SVGAGI. V lost 6 bases and J 2 bases, leaving 16 bases between the germline ends. This CDR3 is CASRDDRPRNYGYTF. DNA for the CDR3: TGTGCCAGCAGGGATGACAGGCCGCGGAACTATGGCTACACCTTC.

V usage is TRBV6-1 and J usage is TRBJ1-2, with unresolved D. The CDR3 contains 14 residues. The germline V gene has CDR1 MNHNS and CDR2 SASEGT. The ends were cut back, 0 bases at V and 4 bases at J, with 9 bases in the middle. The CDR3 spells CASSEALRLYGYTF. The CDR3 region has the DNA TGTGCCAGCAGTGAAGCGCTTCGCCTCTATGGCTACACCTTC.

V is TRBV29-1 and J is TRBJ1-1; D is unresolved. The CDR3 extends over 13 amino acids. The germline CDR1 and CDR2 sequences are SQVTM and ANQGSEA. With 8 bases removed from V and 1 base from J, the gap between germline ends came to 14 bases. The CDR3 nucleotides read TGCAGCACTAAAAGGACGGGGAACACTGAAGCTTTCTTT. It codes for CSTKRTGNTEAFF.

The gene calls are TRBV5-1 and TRBJ1-2; no reliable D call. The CDR3 covers 13 residues. The germline V gene encodes CDR1 SGHRS and CDR2 YFSETQ. V was cut by 2 bases and J by 2 bases, with 7 bases left in between. The DNA for the CDR3 is TGCGCCAGCAGCTTCGGGGAAAACTATGGCTACACCTTC. The encoded protein is CASSFGENYGYTF.

The V and J genes are TRBV7-3 and TRBJ1-4, with TRBD1 matching 7 bases. CDR1 SGHTA and CDR2 FQGTGA come from the germline V gene. The CDR3 is 15 amino acids. Germline trimming cut 3 bases from V and 3 bases from J; bases unmatched to any gene: 4. DNA of the CDR3: TGTGCCAGCAGCTTGACAGGGATGTCTAATGAAAAACTGTTTTTT. This sequence encodes CASSLTGMSNEKLFF.

The genes are TRBV15 and TRBJ1-1; 7 nucleotides agree with TRBD1. Germline CDR1 and CDR2: LNHNV and YYDKDF (reference sequence). V was pared by 5 bases and J by 0 bases, with 6 bases of the junction left unmatched. The CDR3 runs to 15 residues. The chain's CDR3 is CATSGRDSMNTEAFF. For the CDR3, the DNA is TGTGCCACCAGCGGGAGGGACAGCATGAACACTGAAGCTTTCTTT.

V usage is TRBV4-2 and J usage is TRBJ1-2; a possible D gene is TRBD1 (6 bases). Germline-derived CDR1 and CDR2 are LGHNA and YNFKEQ. Trimming left V 6 bases short and J 0 bases short, with 11 bases between. This CDR3 region has 14 residues. CDR3 amino acids: CASRAQGPNYGYTF. In nucleotides, the CDR3 is TGTGCCAGCAGGGCACAGGGCCCTAACTATGGCTACACCTTC.

This rearrangement joins TRBV30 to TRBJ2-5; D remains unclear. Deletions cut 0 bases from V and 2 bases from J, with 1 base between. The CDR3 consists of 11 residues. Looked up from germline, CDR1 is GTSNPN and CDR2 is SVGIG (reference sequence). The CDR3 DNA sequence: TGTGCCTGGAGTGTACAAGAGACCCAGTACTTC. This encodes CAWSVQETQYF.

The CDR3 DNA reads as TGCGCCAGCAGCTCACCCGGGGGGGCCGATACGCAGTATTTT. Its protein product is CASSSPGGADTQYF. The gene calls are TRBV5-1 and TRBJ2-3; 8 positions match TRBD2. Germline CDR1 reads SGHRS; CDR2 reads YFSETQ. The CDR3 extends over 14 amino acids. J was trimmed by 6 bases and V by 3 bases; bases with no gene match: 6.

The J gene is TRBJ2-3, the V gene TRBV29-1; no clear D gene. V was trimmed by 3 bases and J by 1 base, leaving 5 bases between them. There are 12 residues in the CDR3. Germline CDR1 and CDR2: SQVTM and ANQGSEA. The CDR3 loop is CSVESGTDTQYF. CDR3 in DNA: TGCAGCGTTGAGTCAGGCACAGATACGCAGTATTTT.

This clone was picked up one time. The chain has TRBV5-6 and TRBJ2-2, with D tentatively TRBD1 (5 bases). Germline CDR1 SGHDT, CDR2 YYEEEE. CDR3 length: 14 residues. V was trimmed by 4 bases and J by 4 bases, leaving 11 bases between them. The CDR3: CASSRPQGTGELFF. DNA of the CDR3: TGTGCCAGCAGCCGACCCCAGGGCACCGGGGAGCTGTTTTTT.

The chain joins TRBV18 to TRBJ2-5, with 8 bases identical to TRBD1. The J segment lost 1 base and the V segment lost 3 bases, leaving 4 bases of the junction unmatched. The CDR3 consists of 15 residues. Germline V gene lookup returns CDR1 KGHSH and CDR2 LQKENI. In DNA, the CDR3 is TGTGCCAGCTCACCCGGACAGGGCGGCCAAGAGACCCAGTACTTC. Translating it yields CASSPGQGGQETQYF.

A single count supports this clone. The chain uses TRBV7-3 and TRBJ2-3, with no clear D. The CDR3 totals 13 residues. Germline CDR1 is SGHTA and CDR2 is FQGTGA. The V and J ends lost 5 bases and 2 bases respectively, with 8 bases between them. The CDR3 is CASSQTDTDTQYF. CDR3 DNA: TGTGCCAGCAGCCAAACTGACACAGATACGCAGTATTTT. Using reference TRBV7-3 and TRBJ2-3 for the parts outside the CDR3, the full variable domain is GAGVSQTPSNKVTEKGKYVELRCDPISGHTALYWYRQSLGQGPEFLIYFQGTGAADDSGLPNDRFFAVRPEGSVSTLKIQRTERGDSAVYLCASSQTDTDTQYFGPGTRLTVL.

The chain links TRBV4-1 to TRBJ1-5; D gene unclear. Trimming pared 0 bases from V and 6 bases from J, leaving 6 bases between. In germline, CDR1 is MGHRA, CDR2 YSYEKL. This CDR3 comprises 13 residues. The CDR3 nucleotides are TGCGCCAGCAGCCAAGAGGTTAGTCAGCCCCAGCATTTT. Its translation: CASSQEVSQPQHF.

This clone showed up just a few times. V gene TRBV5-6 combines with J gene TRBJ1-3; no clear D. From germline, CDR1 is SGHDT and CDR2 YYEEEE. V gave up 0 bases and J gave up 0 bases, with 7 bases separating them. The CDR3 is made up of 15 amino acids. The CDR3 is CASSLGHTSGNTIYF. The CDR3 DNA reads TGTGCCAGCAGCTTGGGACACACCTCTGGAAACACCATATATTTT. Looking up the rest from reference TRBV5-6 and TRBJ1-3 gives the full variable domain: DAGVTQSPTHLIKTRGQQVTLRCSPKSGHDTVSWYQQALGQGPQFIFQYYEEEERQRGNFPDRFSGHQFPNYSSELNVNALLLGDSALYLCASSLGHTSGNTIYFGEGSWLTVV.

The chain couples TRBV12-5 to TRBJ2-3, with 8 nucleotides matching TRBD2. The CDR3 loop spans 15 amino acids. J lost 4 bases, V lost 7 bases, and 10 bases had no gene match. Germline-derived CDR1 and CDR2 are LGHNT and FRNRAP. DNA for the CDR3: TGTGCTAGTGCTCATAGCGGGGTATCGGCAGATACGCAGTATTTT. As protein: CASAHSGVSADTQYF.

The chain recombines TRBV7-3 with TRBJ2-2, with D maybe TRBD2 (5 bases). The CDR3 covers 13 residues. Germline-derived CDR1 and CDR2 are SGHTA and FQGTGA. V was clipped by 5 bases and J by 6 bases, with 10 bases between them. This CDR3 is CASSAPGSGELFF. In DNA form, the CDR3 reads TGTGCCAGCAGCGCCCCGGGGTCCGGGGAGCTGTTTTTT.